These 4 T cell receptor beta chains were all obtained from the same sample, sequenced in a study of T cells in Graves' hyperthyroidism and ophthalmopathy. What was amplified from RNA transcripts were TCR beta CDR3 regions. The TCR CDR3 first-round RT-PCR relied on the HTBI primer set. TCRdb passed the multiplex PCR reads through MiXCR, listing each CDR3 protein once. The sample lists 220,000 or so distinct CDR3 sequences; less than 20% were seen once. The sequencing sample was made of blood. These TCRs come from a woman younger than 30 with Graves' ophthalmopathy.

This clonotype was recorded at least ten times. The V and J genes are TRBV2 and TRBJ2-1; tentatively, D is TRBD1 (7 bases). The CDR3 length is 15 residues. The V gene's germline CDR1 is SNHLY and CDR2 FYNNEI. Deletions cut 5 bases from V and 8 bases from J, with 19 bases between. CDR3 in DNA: TGTGCCAGCAGTTTTAGCAGGGGGGCTATAGATGAGCAGTTCTTC. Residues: CASSFSRGAIDEQFF.

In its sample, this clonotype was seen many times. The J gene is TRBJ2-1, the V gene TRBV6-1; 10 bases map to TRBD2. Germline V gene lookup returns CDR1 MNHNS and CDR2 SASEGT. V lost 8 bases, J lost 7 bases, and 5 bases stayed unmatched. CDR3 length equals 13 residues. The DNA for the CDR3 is TGTGCCAGCGCTAGCGGGAGCTGGAATGAGCAGTTCTTC. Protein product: CASASGSWNEQFF.

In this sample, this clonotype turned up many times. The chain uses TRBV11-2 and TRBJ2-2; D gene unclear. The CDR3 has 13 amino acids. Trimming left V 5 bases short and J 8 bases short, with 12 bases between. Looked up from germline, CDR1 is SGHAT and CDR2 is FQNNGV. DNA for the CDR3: TGTGCCAGCAGCCTTGGCCTGGGAGGGGAGCTGTTTTTT. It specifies CASSLGLGGELFF.

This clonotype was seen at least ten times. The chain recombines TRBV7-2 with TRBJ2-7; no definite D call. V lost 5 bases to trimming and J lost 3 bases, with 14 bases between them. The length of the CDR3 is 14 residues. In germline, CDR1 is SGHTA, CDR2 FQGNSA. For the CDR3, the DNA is TGTGCCAGCAGCCAACCAGCCTACGTCTACGAGCAGTACTTC. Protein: CASSQPAYVYEQYF.